This T cell receptor beta chain was recorded in a study of T cell responses to AZD1222 COVID-19 vaccine (TCRdb year 2021). About the study as a whole: A total of under 250 trial participants underwent TCR sequencing, of whom approximately 200 had received two doses of AZD1222 and around 25 had received two doses of the MenACWY control vaccine. Trial participants were enrolled into age subgroups of 18-55, 56-69 and 70-plus years, which contained around 150, 29 and 61 TCR-sequenced participants, respectively.

The CDR3 regions of human TCRbeta chains were analyzed by immunosequencing. The paper's data handling went like this. Repertoire TCRs were matched against a reference library of SARS-CoV-2-specific TCRs generated with the MIRA antigen-specificity platform. Breadth meant the fraction of unique TCRs that were SARS-CoV-2-associated, whereas depth meant the fraction of total T cells that were SARS-CoV-2-associated. Using the MIRA data, each spike-specific TCR was assigned both to the spike region to which the TCR was reactive and to a CD4 or CD8 class. Log10-transformed breadth and depth values were compared by one-way ANOVA with Sidak's multiple comparisons tests. Not all clones reach the TCRdb copy of this immuneACCESS table, which keeps in-frame sequences only. Checked studies attribute under half of the gap to unresolved V genes and leave the rest unexplained. Clonal size and the V and J genes are those of that table, whereas D and trimming came from the DNA. The sample data list under 50,000 clones, and roughly 88% of these were observed just once. Clones ranked in the top ten supply over 20% of the sample.

On the study overall, not on this receptor specifically: Reportedly, close to half of the unique spike-specific TCRs recognized epitopes lying outside the regions that are mutated in the B.1.351 and B.1.1.7 variants. Because no day 14 peak-response samples were available, repertoires were characterized only after the peak T cell response. In the small 56-69-year group, the increase in depth fell short of significance, most likely because of low power. After two AZD1222 doses, spike-specific TCR breadth and depth were significantly higher than at day 0 and than in MenACWY recipients. CD4 TCRs associated with the vaccine covered the entire spike protein, and the dominant responses were in regions 160-218 and 743-854. Participants were mostly white British, with more females than males. The authors suggested clonal diversity may have been underestimated. Conclusions about previously exposed vaccinees are limited, since just six AZD1222 recipients were seropositive for SARS-CoV-2 at baseline.

The time point tag for this specimen amounts to: about 28 days (+/-7) after the second vaccine dose. What the treatment or condition label conveys for this sample: meningococcal conjugate vaccine given as trial control. Vaccinee samples were obtained from the UK trials COV001 and COV002, which included a single-blind randomized controlled phase 2/3 trial of AZD1222 (ChAdOx1 nCoV-19) in healthy adults. For TCRbeta chain sequencing, PBMC samples were collected from trial participants at day 0 and at day 28 after the second dose. With regard to this clone: The clone's antigen remains unknown. Per-base qualities were not stored, and no clone one base away is much larger.

This TCR derives from an adult who received the MenACWY meningococcal vaccine as a control. The specimen was peripheral blood, collected 28 days after the second dose of the MenACWY control vaccine.

The CDR3 corresponds to CASSQTRQGPHTDTQYF. The nucleotide sequence is given as TGTGCCAGCTCACAAACGAGACAGGGCCCTCACACAGATACGCAGTATTTT. The chain uses TRBV18 and TRBJ2-3, and 7 junction bases match TRBD1. Here V drops 4 bases and J drops 2 bases, and the junction holds 12 bases not matched to any gene. Per the germline V gene, KGHSH is the CDR1 and LQKENI is the CDR2. Reading from cysteine to phenylalanine, the CDR3 counts 17 amino acids. Only the CDR3 DNA is retained, 51 bases long and in frame from the first base.